Following are 8 T cell receptor beta chains from one sample sequenced in a study of sequential checkpoint blockade in melanoma. Treatment noted: randomized to nivolumab then ipilimumab (arm A) or the reverse (arm B). Sequencing was performed with immunoSEQ multiplex PCR; in TCRdb, only in-frame clones are kept and a portion is missing. The sample holds fewer than 8,000 clones, 21% seen once. Sequencing used tumor tissue (inferred from file names), obtained from a patient given nivolumab and ipilimumab in sequence. These receptors originate from a human donor with melanoma.

The chain employs TRBV9 and TRBJ1-3; D gene unclear. CDR1 is SGDLS, CDR2 YYNGEE, per germline. The CDR3 has 14 amino acids. Deletions cut 3 bases from V and 0 bases from J, with 7 bases between. The CDR3: CASSEGGSGNTIYF. CDR3 DNA: TGTGCCAGCAGCGAAGGCGGCTCTGGAAACACCATATATTTT.

The V call is TRBV19, the J call TRBJ1-3; D not certain. CDR1 is LNHDA and CDR2 is SQIVND in the germline V gene (reference sequence). This CDR3 has 16 amino acids. V gave up 2 bases and J gave up 0 bases, with 11 bases separating them. The CDR3: CASSILGLSSGNTIYF. DNA of the CDR3: TGTGCCAGTAGTATATTGGGCCTAAGCTCTGGAAACACCATATATTTT.

This clone was found many times. The genes are TRBV6-8 and TRBJ1-1; the D gene is possibly TRBD1 (6 bases). The CDR3 extends over 18 amino acids. Trimming took off 2 bases at V and 3 bases at J, with 22 bases between the two ends. Germline CDR1 MNHGY, CDR2 SAAAGT. Written as DNA, the CDR3 is TGTGCCAGCAGTTACCTCGTGGGTATTGGGGGGCTAGACACTGAAGCTTTCTTT. Its translation is CASSYLVGIGGLDTEAFF.

This clone is judged large. The chain employs TRBV6-8 and TRBJ2-7; TRBD1 agrees at 9 bases. The CDR3 covers 14 residues. The junction had 9 bases not matched to a gene; V was cut back by 6 bases and J by 6 bases. Looked up from germline, CDR1 is MNHGY and CDR2 is SAAAGT. This chain's CDR3 is CASSPGQGSGEQYF. The CDR3 nucleotides are TGTGCCAGCAGCCCGGGACAGGGTAGCGGCGAGCAGTACTTC.

This clone has only a few counts. V is TRBV6-8 and J is TRBJ2-2; D is perhaps TRBD2 (7 bases). In germline, CDR1 is MNHGY, CDR2 SAAAGT. This CDR3 contains 14 residues. V was shortened by 6 bases and J by 1 base, with 9 bases between the two germline ends. The CDR3 region is CASSGGQNTGELFF. In nucleotides, the CDR3 is TGTGCCAGCAGCGGGGGGCAGAACACCGGGGAGCTGTTTTTT.

The V gene is TRBV19, the J gene TRBJ1-1; 7 nucleotides agree with TRBD1. The germline V gene has CDR1 LNHDA and CDR2 SQIVND (reference sequence). This CDR3 region has 12 residues. V lost 5 bases to trimming and J lost 4 bases; unmatched junction nucleotides: 1. CDR3 DNA sequence: TGTGCCAGTAGTTCAGGGGGCACTGAAGCTTTCTTT. This encodes CASSSGGTEAFF. Filled out from reference TRBV19 and TRBJ1-1, the complete variable domain reads DGGITQSPKYLFRKEGQNVTLSCEQNLNHDAMYWYRQDPGQGLRLIYYSQIVNDFQKGDIAEGYSVSREKKESFPLTVTSAQKNPTAFYLCASSSGGTEAFFGQGTRLTVV.

This clone has a handful of counts. This CDR3 reads CASSPYRGPGNTIYF. DNA for the CDR3: TGTGCCAGCTCACCATATCGGGGGCCTGGAAACACCATATATTTT. The chain is built from TRBV18 and TRBJ1-3, with D tentatively TRBD1 (6 bases). The germline gives CDR1 KGHSH, CDR2 LQKENI. This CDR3 region has 15 residues. V was trimmed by 2 bases and J by 2 bases, leaving 10 bases between them.

The V and J genes are TRBV19 and TRBJ2-5, with 7 bases that match TRBD2. J was trimmed by 5 bases and V by 1 base; bases with no gene match: 1. Germline V gene lookup returns CDR1 LNHDA and CDR2 SQIVND (reference sequence). The CDR3 has 13 residues. The CDR3 spells CASSIGRGETQYF. Written as DNA, the CDR3 is TGTGCCAGTAGTATAGGGCGGGGGGAGACCCAGTACTTC.